This T cell receptor beta chain derives from a study of blood T cells in healthy people across ages. V was clipped by 4 bases and J by 4 bases, with 16 bases between them. The CDR3 runs 14 residues. Germline CDR1 is SQVTM and CDR2 is ANQGSEA. The donors, all healthy, were Caucasians living in Russia, aged roughly 6 to 90. With a J-beta primer mix and a sample-barcoded 5' primer, a second PCR ran about 7 to 12 cycles. Using its own MiXCR run on the 5' RACE reads, TCRdb lists one record per CDR3 protein. The repertoire includes 1.5 million to 1.9 million distinct CDR3 sequences, 40% to 45% of them detected once, and 4% sits in the top ten.

This rearrangement joins TRBV29-1 to TRBJ2-5; weak D call: TRBD1 (5 bases). The material sequenced was blood. This receptor was obtained from a woman under 30 in good health. This chain's CDR3 is CSVGVQVLVETQYF. The CDR3 DNA is TGCAGCGTTGGGGTACAGGTATTAGTAGAGACCCAGTACTTC.